Shown below are 30 T cell receptor beta chains from a single sample sequenced in a study of tumor-infiltrating lymphocytes in primary liver carcinoma. Starting material of around 490 ng total RNA yielded TCR beta cDNA via a constant-region primer. It was through three nested multiplex PCR rounds of slightly modified ARM-PCR that TCR beta libraries arose. Forward primers for TRBV1-TRBV30 and a C-beta reverse primer served the first two PCR rounds, at roughly 10 cycles each. TCRdb independently ran MiXCR on the multiplex PCR reads; one entry per CDR3 protein. Here the sample spans nearly 45,000 distinct CDR3 sequences, 65% to 85% being singletons. Total RNA and DNA came together from around 18-30 mg of bulk tissue without cell sorting. The specimen was liver tumor tissue from sampling region 2. Subset defined: tumor region T2, inferior pole. The receptors here all came from a man aged 35 to 55 with primary liver carcinoma and hepatitis B virus infection.

Worth noting for this clonotype: One end of the junction varies from germline; a read error may be responsible. The gene calls are TRBV11-2 and TRBJ2-1, with 8 bases matching TRBD2. Germline CDR1 and CDR2: SGHAT and FQNNGV. The CDR3 consists of 16 residues. CDR3: CAGSPPLTSAYNEQFF. CDR3 nucleotides: TGTGCCGGCAGCCCTCCCCTGACTAGCGCCTACAATGAACAGTTCTTC. Combining the CDR3 with reference TRBV11-2 and TRBJ2-1 gives the whole variable domain EAGVAQSPRYKIIEKRQSVAFWCNPISGHATLYWYQQILGQGPKLLIQFQNNGVVDDSQLPKDRFSAERLKGVDSTLKIQPAKLEDSAVYLCAGSPPLTSAYNEQFFGPGTRLTVL.

As regards this clonotype: One junction end does not reproduce the germline sequence, and a read error may be involved. The genes are TRBV12-3 or TRBV12-4 and TRBJ2-2, with TRBD1 matching 11 bases. The CDR3 totals 15 residues. CDR3 nucleotide sequence: TGTACCAGCAGCACGGACAGGGGGCGCCCCGGGGAGTTGCTTTTT. It specifies CTSSTDRGRPGELLF.

As for this clonotype: One end of the junction varies from germline; a read error may be responsible. This sequence joins TRBV5-1 and TRBJ2-3, with D tentatively TRBD2 (6 bases). The CDR3 runs to 15 residues. CDR1 SGHRS and CDR2 YFSETQ come from the germline V gene. DNA of the CDR3: TGTGCCAGCAGCGGGTCAGGGAAGGGCACAGATACGCAGTATTTC. It codes for CASSGSGKGTDTQYF.

The rearrangement uses TRBV12-3 or TRBV12-4 and TRBJ2-1, with a possible D match to TRBD2 (5 bases). The CDR3 sequence is 15 residues long. V lost 7 bases, J lost 4 bases, and 17 bases lay in between. CDR3 in DNA: TGTGCCAGCACCTTCGTTAGCGACACATACAATGAGCAGTTCTTC. This gives the protein CASTFVSDTYNEQFF.

The CDR3 protein is CASYTGPFSGELFF. The CDR3 nucleotides are TGTGCCAGCTATACAGGACCTTTCTCCGGGGAGCTGTTTTTT. The V and J genes are TRBV11-1 and TRBJ2-2; a possible D gene is TRBD1 (5 bases). The CDR3 consists of 14 residues. CDR1 and CDR2 (germline): SGHAT, FQDESV (reference sequence). With 8 bases removed from V and 6 bases from J, the gap between germline ends came to 16 bases.

Concerning this clonotype: Mismatch with germline at one junction end may stem from a read error. The rearrangement joins TRBV25-1 to TRBJ2-5; D may be TRBD2 (6 bases). The CDR3 covers 13 residues. Germline CDR1 MGHDK, CDR2 SYGVNS. The CDR3, as DNA: TGTACCAGTAGTGAATACGGAGGGGAGACCCAGTACTTC. The encoded protein is CTSSEYGGETQYF.

With respect to this clonotype: A clone one base away is much larger, so this may be a read error. The rearrangement joins TRBV13 to TRBJ2-7; TRBD2 matches 10 bases. The V gene's germline CDR1 is PRHDT and CDR2 FYEKMQ (reference sequence). The CDR3 has 13 amino acids. CDR3: CANSTSGTSEQYF. CDR3 bases: TGTGCCAACAGCACTAGCGGGACGAGCGAGCAGTACTTC. The whole variable domain, filled in from reference TRBV13 and TRBJ2-7, reads AAGVIQSPRHLIKEKRETATLKCYPIPRHDTVYWYQQGPGQDPQFLISFYEKMQSDKGSIPDRFSAQQFSDYHSELNMSSLELGDSALYFCANSTSGTSEQYFGPGTRLTVT.

Worth noting for this clonotype: Since the CDR3 does not end with the conserved phenylalanine or tryptophan, this likely comes from a read error. The chain recombines TRBV11-2 with TRBJ1-2; D remains ambiguous. This CDR3 is built from 13 residues. Germline V CDR1 and CDR2: SGHAT, FQNNGV. The V end was cut by 4 bases, the J end by 10 bases, with 16 bases between. The CDR3 DNA follows: TGTGCCAGCAGCTCTAACCCAGTGGAAGACTACACCTTA. This translates into CASSSNPVEDYTL.

Details on this clonotype: An end of the junction does not agree with germline; a read error may underlie this. The chain joins TRBV30 to TRBJ1-2; D not certain. This CDR3 spans 10 amino acids. Germline V gene lookup returns CDR1 GTSNPN and CDR2 SVGIG (reference sequence). CDR3 in amino acids: CVWRPDGYTF. In nucleotides, the CDR3 is TGTGTCTGGAGGCCGGATGGCTACACCTTC.

This clonotype was counted at least ten times. The gene calls are TRBV7-8 and TRBJ1-1; D gene uncertain. CDR1 and CDR2 (germline): SGHVS, FQNEAQ. The V end was cut by 2 bases, the J end by 2 bases, with 18 bases between. This CDR3 is built from 17 residues. CDR3 in amino acids: CASSLRKNIQINTEAFF. The CDR3 coding sequence is TGTGCCAGCAGCTTAAGGAAGAACATACAAATAAACACTGAAGCTTTCTTT. Supplemented by reference TRBV7-8 and TRBJ1-1, the full variable domain reads GAGVSQSPRYKVAKRGQDVALRCDPISGHVSLFWYQQALGQGPEFLTYFQNEAQLDKSGLPSDRFFAERPEGSVSTLKIQRTQQEDSAVYLCASSLRKNIQINTEAFFGQGTRLTVV.

V and J are TRBV28 and TRBJ1-3, with unresolved D. The CDR3 has 13 amino acids. CDR1 and CDR2 (germline): MDHEN, SYDVKM. V lost 7 bases to trimming and J lost 3 bases, with 10 bases between them. The CDR3 region is CASKFPYGNTIYF. The DNA of the CDR3 is TGTGCCAGCAAGTTTCCCTATGGAAACACCATATATTTT. Combining the CDR3 with reference TRBV28 and TRBJ1-3 gives the whole variable domain DVKVTQSSRYLVKRTGEKVFLECVQDMDHENMFWYRQDPGLGLRLIYFSYDVKMKEKGDIPEGYSVSREKKERFSLILESASTNQTSMYLCASKFPYGNTIYFGEGSWLTVV.

A word on this clonotype: At one of its ends the junction is not consistent with the germline gene, which may arise from a read error. The chain recombines TRBV11-2 with TRBJ2-2, with D maybe TRBD2 (5 bases). CDR1 is SGHAT, CDR2 FQNNGV, per germline. The CDR3 loop spans 17 amino acids. This chain's CDR3 is CASSLDLRGRDTGELSF. The CDR3 DNA reads TGTGCCAGCAGCTTAGATCTTCGGGGTAGGGATACCGGGGAGCTGTCTTTT.

This clonotype was seen only a few times. The conserved phenylalanine or tryptophan is not found at the CDR3 terminus, so this likely reflects a read error. The DNA is left out, because the CDR3 cannot be placed on it with certainty; the CDR3 is given as TCRdb lists it. The chain has TRBV29-1 and TRBJ2-5. The CDR3 totals 12 residues, both ends included. Germline CDR1 and CDR2: SQVTM and ANQGSEA. The CDR3 reads CSVGVSGETQYL.

A remark on this clonotype: A read error may be the cause here, since a much bigger clone is one base away. The chain joins TRBV11-1 to TRBJ2-1; D tentatively reads TRBD1 or TRBD2 (5 bases each). CDR3 length equals 15 residues. The germline gives CDR1 SGHAT, CDR2 FQDESV (reference sequence). The CDR3 DNA is TGTGCCGGCAGCTTCCAGGGACCGCTGGATAAAGAGCAGTTCTTC. It translates to CAGSFQGPLDKEQFF. Filled out from reference TRBV11-1 and TRBJ2-1, the complete variable domain reads EAEVAQSPRYKITEKSQAVAFWCDPISGHATLYWYRQILGQGPELLVQFQDESVVDDSQLPKDRFSAERLKGVDSTLKIQPAELGDSAMYLCAGSFQGPLDKEQFFGPGTRLTVL.

DNA of the CDR3: TGTGCCAGCAGTGCCGTAGCTGGATGGATAAACATTGAGCAGTTCTTC. Its translation: CASSAVAGWINIEQFF. V and J are TRBV14 and TRBJ2-1; D is ambiguous. Germline CDR1 is SGHDN and CDR2 is FVKESK. CDR3 size: 16 residues. V gave up 6 bases and J gave up 9 bases, with 24 bases separating them. The full variable domain, with the rest looked up from reference TRBV14 and TRBJ2-1, is EAGVTQFPSHSVIEKGQTVTLRCDPISGHDNLYWYRRVMGKEIKFLLHFVKESKQDESGMPNNRFLAERTGGTYSTLKVQPAELEDSGVYFCASSAVAGWINIEQFFGPGTRLTVL.

Of note for this clonotype: A junction boundary mismatches the germline segment, possibly from a read error. V and J are TRBV11-1 and TRBJ1-6, with D possibly matching TRBD1 (5 bases). The CDR3 has 13 residues. CDR1 is SGHAT and CDR2 is FQDESV in the germline V gene (reference sequence). In DNA form, the CDR3 reads TGTGCCAGCAGCCGGACATTGGTTTCACCCATCTACTTT. Translated: CASSRTLVSPIYF.

Concerning this clonotype: This may be a read error, as it is one base from a much larger clone. The chain links TRBV30 to TRBJ2-3; D unresolved. Trimming stripped 5 bases from V and 5 bases from J, with 5 bases between. The CDR3 covers 10 residues. From germline, CDR1 is GTSNPN and CDR2 SVGIG (reference sequence). The CDR3 sequence: CAWEIDTQYF. The CDR3 bases are TGTGCCTGGGAAATAGATACGCAGTATTTT.

Turning to this clonotype: The CDR3 end shows no conserved phenylalanine or tryptophan, and so a read error is likely. In DNA, the CDR3 is TGTGCCAGCAGTTCGAGCGAGACCCAGTACTTG. The encoded protein is CASSSSETQYL. The rearrangement links TRBV28 to TRBJ2-5; D call uncertain. Germline V gene lookup returns CDR1 MDHEN and CDR2 SYDVKM. The CDR3 runs to 11 residues. Trimming took 4 bases from V and 5 from J, leaving 5 bases between them.

Concerning this clonotype itself: The conserved phenylalanine or tryptophan normally closing the CDR3 is absent here, so this likely arose from a read error. The rearrangement links TRBV5-1 to TRBJ2-1, with 10 bases matching TRBD1. Germline CDR1 is SGHRS and CDR2 is YFSETQ. The CDR3 has 15 residues. This chain's CDR3 is CTSSGDRGPYNEQFL. CDR3 nucleotide sequence: TGCACCAGCAGCGGGGACAGGGGCCCCTACAATGAGCAGTTCTTA.

On this clonotype itself: It may be a read error: a sequence one base away is much more abundant. The rearrangement uses TRBV9 and TRBJ2-7, with TRBD1 identical over 9 bases. The CDR3 totals 14 residues. Germline CDR1 and CDR2: SGDLS and YYNGEE. The DNA of the CDR3 is TGTGCCAGCAGCGAAGGACAGGGGCCCTACGAGCGGTACTTC. Its translation: CASSEGQGPYERYF.

The table lists this clonotype with many counts. The chain is built from TRBV3-1 and TRBJ2-1; D is possibly TRBD1 or TRBD2 (6 bases each). This CDR3 spans 15 amino acids. CDR1 and CDR2 (germline): LGHDT, YNNKEL (reference sequence). Trimming removed 1 base at V and 8 bases at J, with 15 bases between. The CDR3 region is CASSQVWGAGDEQFF. The CDR3 coding sequence is TGTGCCAGCAGCCAAGTATGGGGGGCAGGGGATGAGCAGTTCTTC.

In regard to this clonotype: A junction boundary mismatches the germline segment, possibly from a read error. The rearrangement links TRBV10-2 to TRBJ2-3, with TRBD2 identical over 8 bases. This CDR3 has 15 amino acids. Germline CDR1 is WSHSY and CDR2 is SAAADI. As DNA, the CDR3 is TGCGCCTGCAGTGAGTCTAAAGCGGGAGTGGACACGCAGTATTTT. It specifies CACSESKAGVDTQYF.

In the case of this clonotype: The final CDR3 position lacks the conserved phenylalanine or tryptophan, pointing to a likely read error. The J gene is TRBJ2-1, the V gene TRBV6-2 or TRBV6-3; D unclear. Germline CDR1 reads MNHEY; CDR2 reads SVGEGT. CDR3 length: 11 residues. The CDR3 loop is CASNYHNEQFL. The CDR3, as DNA: TGTGCTAGCAACTACCACAATGAGCAGTTCTTG.

This clonotype was seen a single time. A read error may account for a junction end that differs from germline. The chain couples TRBV6-1 to TRBJ2-1, with TRBD2 as a possible D gene (5 bases). TRBJ2-7 explains the end of the DNA better; the J call may be wrong. CDR1 is MNHNS and CDR2 is SASEGT in the germline V gene. CDR3 size: 13 residues. CDR3 coding DNA: TGTGCCAGGAGTGAGCGGAAAAACTATGAGCAGTACTTC. It encodes CARSERKNYEQYF.

Of note for this clonotype: One end of the junction fails to match germline, which may point to a read error. The chain joins TRBV28 to TRBJ2-7; D is ambiguous. In germline, CDR1 is MDHEN, CDR2 SYDVKM. CDR3 length: 11 residues. The CDR3 DNA reads as TGTACCAGCAGCAGTTCCTACGAGCAGTACTTC. Translation gives CTSSSSYEQYF.

A remark on this clonotype: The CDR3 ends on some other residue instead of the conserved phenylalanine or tryptophan, so this is likely a read error. This rearrangement joins TRBV11-2 to TRBJ2-7; TRBD2 agrees at 9 bases. CDR1 and CDR2 from the germline V gene are SGHAT and FQNNGV. The CDR3 sequence is 12 residues long. The CDR3 region has the DNA TGTGCCAGCAGCAGGACTAGCGACGAACAGTACTTA. It specifies CASSRTSDEQYL.

The chain carries TRBV28 and TRBJ1-5; weak D call: TRBD1 (6 bases). The CDR3 length is 14 residues. The V gene's germline CDR1 is MDHEN and CDR2 SYDVKM. For the CDR3, the DNA is TGTGGCGGTAGGCTCACAGGGTCGACTCAGCCCCAGCATTTT. Its protein product is CGGRLTGSTQPQHF. Drawing the rest from reference TRBV28 and TRBJ1-5, the complete variable domain is DVKVTQSSRYLVKRTGEKVFLECVQDMDHENMFWYRQDPGLGLRLIYFSYDVKMKEKGDIPEGYSVSREKKERFSLILESASTNQTSMYLCGGRLTGSTQPQHFGDGTRLSIL.

Remarks on this clonotype: Lacking the conserved final phenylalanine or tryptophan, this CDR3 likely reflects a read error. V and J are TRBV13 and TRBJ1-1; the D gene is possibly TRBD1 (5 bases). The CDR3 sequence is 12 residues long. Trimming left V 5 bases short and J 10 bases short, with 14 bases between. Germline CDR1 is PRHDT and CDR2 is FYEKMQ (reference sequence). DNA of the CDR3: TGTGCCAGCAGCACCAGGGATTGTGGAGCTTTCTAT. This codes for CASSTRDCGAFY.

The V call is TRBV28, the J call TRBJ1-5; 8 nucleotides align to TRBD1. After removal of 9 bases from V and 7 bases from J, the junction contained 11 bases not matched to a gene. Germline V CDR1 and CDR2: MDHEN, SYDVKM. This CDR3 is built from 14 residues. The CDR3 nucleotides are TGTGCCAGTAGTACGACAGGGGCCACCCAGCCCCAGCATTTT. It specifies CASSTTGATQPQHF.

About this clonotype itself: The conserved phenylalanine or tryptophan is not found at the CDR3 terminus, so this likely reflects a read error. The chain joins TRBV7-2 to TRBJ2-7; a weak D match, TRBD2 (5 bases). V shed 4 bases and J shed 2 bases, with 12 bases lying between them. The CDR3 length is 14 residues. The V gene's germline CDR1 is SGHTA and CDR2 FQGNSA. The CDR3 is CASSSSLGAYEQYS. DNA for the CDR3: TGTGCCAGCAGCTCCAGCCTCGGGGCCTACGAGCAGTACTCC.